This note documents a single TCR beta chain sequence. What this receptor recognizes is not known. Per-base qualities were not stored, and no clone one base away is much larger. V gives up 0 bases and J gives up 4 bases, and the segment between their germline ends measures 11 bases. Spanning cysteine to phenylalanine, the CDR3 consists of 15 amino acids. Only CDR3 DNA remains: 45 bases, in frame from the first base. Per the germline V gene (reference sequence), SGHNT is the CDR1 and YYREEE is the CDR2. Sample time point, as interpreted from the label and publication: about 28 days (+/-7) after the second vaccine dose. AZD1222 recipients given second doses at about 4 weeks or at about 12 weeks were pooled, since spike-specific TCR depth and breadth were not found to differ between the two schedules. Samples from vaccinated people were obtained from the UK trials COV001 and COV002, which included a single-blind randomized controlled phase 2/3 trial of AZD1222 (ChAdOx1 nCoV-19) in healthy adults. For TCRbeta chain sequencing, PBMC samples were collected from trial participants at day 0 and at day 28 after the second dose.

The sample is drawn from a study of T cell responses to AZD1222 COVID-19 vaccine (dated by TCRdb to about 2021). For the wider study: TCR sequencing was performed for fewer than 250 trial participants, of whom about 200 were given two doses of AZD1222 and some 25 were given two doses of MenACWY control vaccine. Trial participants were enrolled by age into subgroups of 18-55, 56-69 and 70-plus years, and 148, 28 and 57 TCR-sequenced participants, respectively, were included in these subgroups.

The CDR3 regions of human TCRbeta chains were analyzed by immunosequencing. The paper's data handling went like this. Repertoire TCRs were checked for matches against a reference library of SARS-CoV-2-specific TCRs that had been generated using the MIRA antigen-specificity platform. Breadth was defined as the fraction of unique TCRs that were SARS-CoV-2-associated, and depth was defined as the fraction of total T cells that were SARS-CoV-2-associated. Using the MIRA data, each spike-specific TCR was mapped to the spike region that the TCR reacts to and placed in a CD4 or CD8 class. Log10-transformed breadth and depth values were compared by one-way ANOVA with Sidak's multiple comparisons tests. Held by TCRdb, this immuneACCESS table contains in-frame sequences only and omits some clones. Under half of the omission traces to an unresolved V gene where checked; the cause of the rest is unknown. D and trimming were read from the DNA, whereas the V and J calls and clone size are those reported in that table. The sample includes some 60,000 clones, with 80% to 90% observed a single time. 6% to 7.5% of the sample is held by the ten biggest clonotypes.

The study at large found these results: The 56-69-year group was small, and its depth increase did not reach significance, likely because of low power. Most participants were white British and females outnumbered males, and the authors suggested that clonal diversity may have been underestimated. Only five to seven AZD1222 recipients were SARS-CoV-2 seropositive at baseline, limiting conclusions about previously exposed vaccinees. Because no samples from the day 14 peak response were available, repertoires could be characterized only after the peak T cell response. Vaccine-associated CD4 TCRs spanned the whole spike protein, with dominant responses in regions 160-218 and 743-854. After two AZD1222 doses, both the breadth and the depth of spike-specific TCRs were significantly higher than at day 0 and than in MenACWY recipients. Reportedly, close to half of the unique spike-specific TCRs recognized epitopes lying outside the regions that are mutated in the B.1.351 and B.1.1.7 variants.

Sequencing was performed on peripheral blood, taken 28 days after the second AZD1222 dose. This receptor was identified in an adult who received the AZD1222 COVID-19 vaccine. The chain joins TRBV5-4 to TRBJ1-3; matching of 5 bases hints at TRBD1 as the D gene. The DNA sequence follows: TGTGCCAGCAGCTTGGTGGGGGGATCCGGAAACACCATATATTTT. Protein translation: CASSLVGGSGNTIYF.